Presented here are 5 T cell receptor beta chains from one specimen sequenced in a study of human T cells and chemical hapten exposure (dated by TCRdb to the early 2020s). The protocol used for the library was RACE. Sequencing used a NextSeq 500. Clones were called with MiXCR by TCRdb after fastp trimmed the public reads at Q25, and only in-frame beta chains were retained. CDR3 protein duplicates are merged, each entry listing the most common genes and DNA. This sample lists approximately 400,000 distinct CDR3 sequences; approximately 4.4% were detected once. Under 3% of the sample comes from the top ten. Read against the paper, the sample's time point label means: patch test 1, 2 weeks after DPC sensitization. What the treatment or condition label conveys for this sample: therapeutic diphenylcyclopropenone sensitization with weekly scalp DPC. The sequenced sample was whole blood, obtained in connection with sensitization to the hapten diphenylcyclopropenone (DPC). The receptors stem from a woman aged 45 to 65 with alopecia areata. Some clones in this sample may be carry-over from other donors' samples.

There are a few counts of this clonotype. The chain combines TRBV14 with TRBJ2-1; 14 bases are shared with TRBD2. The CDR3 extends over 17 amino acids. V was clipped by 6 bases and J by 8 bases; unmatched bases: 12. CDR1 and CDR2 from the germline V gene are SGHDN and FVKESK. The CDR3 bases are TGTGCCAGCAGAGGACAGGTCCCGGGACTAGCGGGAGATGAGCAGTTCTTC. Its protein product is CASRGQVPGLAGDEQFF.

This clonotype was observed many times. V is TRBV4-3 and J is TRBJ2-7; tentatively, D is TRBD1 or TRBD2 (5 bases each). V was shortened by 0 bases and J by 12 bases, with 15 bases between the two germline ends. Germline assignment: CDR1 LGHNA and CDR2 YSLEER. The CDR3 covers 13 residues. The CDR3 sequence is CASSQERAPGLYF. In DNA, the CDR3 is TGCGCCAGCAGCCAAGAAAGGGCCCCGGGGCTGTACTTC.

The chain combines TRBV6-2 or TRBV6-3 with TRBJ2-1; TRBD2 agrees at 13 bases. V lost 6 bases and J lost 0; bases outside the gene matches: 14. The CDR3 loop spans 20 amino acids. Germline V gives CDR1 MNHEY, CDR2 SVGEGT. This CDR3 reads CASRPYPGLAGLVSYNEQFF. Written as DNA, the CDR3 is TGTGCCAGCAGGCCGTATCCGGGACTAGCGGGATTAGTCTCCTACAATGAGCAGTTCTTC.

This clonotype was detected a few times. The rearrangement joins TRBV12-3 or TRBV12-4 to TRBJ1-4; no clear D. Trimming cost V 5 bases and J 3 bases, with 16 bases left between them. CDR3 length: 16 residues. CDR3 residues: CASSRRSKVANEKLFF. In DNA, the CDR3 is TGTGCCAGCAGTCGACGCTCCAAAGTCGCTAATGAAAAACTGTTTTTT.

This clonotype was seen many times. CDR3 sequence (DNA): TGTGCCAGCAGCGTAGGGTTCGGGAGTACTGAAGCTTTCTTT. As protein: CASSVGFGSTEAFF. This sequence joins TRBV9 and TRBJ1-1; no reliable D call. V was trimmed by 0 bases and J by 5 bases, leaving 11 bases between them. This CDR3 has 14 residues. Germline CDR1 SGDLS, CDR2 YYNGEE.